Presented here are 24 T cell receptor beta chains from one specimen sequenced in a study of control samples from healthy donors and cancer patients. Measured with immunoSEQ multiplex PCR; TCRdb has only the in-frame clones, and not every one. This repertoire includes about 190,000 clones. Sequences were obtained from blood. These receptor sequences come from a woman aged 30 to 39 in good health.

The chain joins TRBV6-2 or TRBV6-3 to TRBJ1-5; D gene unclear. Germline CDR1 reads MNHEY; CDR2 reads SVGEGT. The CDR3 runs to 15 residues. Deletions cut 6 bases from V and 1 base from J, with 13 bases between. CDR3 residues: CASSLGSISNQPQHF. For the CDR3, the DNA is TGTGCCAGCAGCCTTGGGTCCATAAGCAATCAGCCCCAGCATTTT.

This sequence joins TRBV9 and TRBJ1-2; no clear D. Germline V gene sequence: CDR1 SGDLS, CDR2 YYNGEE. The V end was cut by 0 bases, the J end by 3 bases, with 6 bases between. The CDR3 sequence is 13 residues long. The CDR3 coding sequence is TGTGCCAGCAGCGTAGATGAGGACTATGGCTACACCTTC. This gives the protein CASSVDEDYGYTF. The full variable domain, in which reference TRBV9 and TRBJ1-2 provide the parts outside the CDR3, is DSGVTQTPKHLITATGQRVTLRCSPRSGDLSVYWYQQSLDQGLQFLIQYYNGEERAKGNILERFSAQQFPDLHSELNLSSLELGDSALYFCASSVDEDYGYTFGSGTRLTVV.

The rearrangement joins TRBV28 to TRBJ2-2; TRBD1 matches 9 bases. The germline CDR1 and CDR2 sequences are MDHEN and SYDVKM. The CDR3 length is 19 residues. With V trimmed by 6 bases and J by 2 bases, 16 bases remained unmatched. The CDR3 region is CASSQWIGQGTKNTGELFF. The CDR3 DNA sequence: TGTGCCAGCAGCCAGTGGATCGGACAGGGGACCAAAAACACCGGGGAGCTGTTTTTT.

The gene calls are TRBV4-2 and TRBJ1-1; D is unclear. CDR1 LGHNA and CDR2 YNFKEQ come from the germline V gene. Between the trimmed V and J ends, which lost 3 bases and 0 bases, there was a span of 14 bases. The CDR3 loop spans 16 amino acids. CDR3 bases: TGTGCCAGCAGCCAGACGTTTACAAACCTGAACACTGAAGCTTTCTTT. The encoded protein is CASSQTFTNLNTEAFF.

The DNA of the CDR3 is TGCGCCAGCAGCCAAGGTCGCGCAACTAGCGGACGATTCAATGAGCAGTTCTTC. This sequence encodes CASSQGRATSGRFNEQFF. This rearrangement joins TRBV4-1 to TRBJ2-1; 8 positions agree with TRBD2. Germline V CDR1 and CDR2: MGHRA, YSYEKL. This CDR3 comprises 18 residues. J was trimmed by 6 bases and V by 1 base; bases with no gene match: 14.

The V call is TRBV7-2, the J call TRBJ2-5; D is uncertain. The CDR3 consists of 13 residues. The germline gives CDR1 SGHTA, CDR2 FQGNSA. The V end was cut by 5 bases, the J end by 7 bases, with 14 bases between. The CDR3 here is CASSTPDGGTQYF. The CDR3 DNA follows: TGTGCCAGCAGCACCCCGGACGGCGGGACCCAGTACTTC.

This chain connects TRBV9 to TRBJ2-7, with D tentatively TRBD1 (6 bases). Germline-derived CDR1 and CDR2 are SGDLS and YYNGEE. V was trimmed by 3 bases and J by 7 bases, leaving 20 bases between them. The CDR3 is 15 residues long. The CDR3 nucleotides are TGTGCCAGCAGCGGAGCAGGGGTGAGGATTGAGGAGCAGTACTTC. It codes for CASSGAGVRIEEQYF.

The V gene is TRBV2, the J gene TRBJ1-2, with 8 bases identical to TRBD1. This CDR3 spans 16 amino acids. After removal of 5 bases from V and 4 bases from J, the junction contained 12 bases not matched to a gene. Germline V lookup: CDR1 SNHLY, CDR2 FYNNEI. CDR3 protein: CASSTPPGQVFYGYTF. CDR3 nucleotides: TGTGCCAGCAGTACTCCCCCGGGACAGGTGTTCTATGGCTACACCTTC.

The chain recombines TRBV2 with TRBJ1-1; no clear D. Germline assignment: CDR1 SNHLY and CDR2 FYNNEI. The CDR3 extends over 13 amino acids. Trimming cost V 2 bases and J 0 bases, with 4 bases left between them. CDR3 residues: CASSERMNTEAFF. The CDR3 DNA reads TGTGCCAGCAGTGAACGAATGAACACTGAAGCTTTCTTT.

The CDR3 spells CASSADGNYGYTF. For the CDR3, the DNA is TGTGCCAGCAGTGCGGACGGAAATTATGGCTACACCTTC. This chain joins TRBV27 and TRBJ1-2; D is unresolved. The germline CDR1 and CDR2 sequences are MNHEY and SMNVEV (reference sequence). V was pared by 5 bases and J by 5 bases, with 12 bases between. The CDR3 extends over 13 amino acids.

This sequence joins TRBV4-1 and TRBJ2-7, with TRBD2 matching 16 bases. V lost 4 bases, J lost 5 bases, and 2 bases stayed unmatched. This CDR3 has 15 amino acids. Germline V gene data show CDR1 as MGHRA and CDR2 as YSYEKL. For the CDR3, the DNA is TGCGCCAGCAGCCCGGGACTAGCGGGGGGGGACGAGCAGTACTTC. Translating it yields CASSPGLAGGDEQYF.

The chain uses TRBV4-1 and TRBJ2-3, with 13 bases matching TRBD2. The V gene end was trimmed by 4 bases and the J gene end by 2 bases; junction bases not matched to a gene: 9. This CDR3 contains 18 residues. Germline assignment: CDR1 MGHRA and CDR2 YSYEKL. The CDR3 DNA is TGCGCCAGCAGCCCTCGACTAGCGGGGGGCCTAAACACAGATACGCAGTATTTT. It codes for CASSPRLAGGLNTDTQYF.

The chain is built from TRBV5-1 and TRBJ1-6; 9 positions agree with TRBD1. The V gene's germline CDR1 is SGHRS and CDR2 YFSETQ. The CDR3 length is 18 residues. Germline trimming cut 2 bases from V and 2 bases from J; bases unmatched to any gene: 8. The CDR3: CASSFTGGDGTYNSPLHF. The CDR3 DNA reads TGCGCCAGCAGCTTCACAGGGGGCGACGGCACCTATAATTCACCCCTCCACTTT. Full variable domain (missing parts from reference TRBV5-1 and TRBJ1-6): KAGVTQTPRYLIKTRGQQVTLSCSPISGHRSVSWYQQTPGQGLQFLFEYFSETQRNKGNFPGRFSGRQFSNSRSEMNVSTLELGDSALYLCASSFTGGDGTYNSPLHFGNGTRLTVT.

The chain recombines TRBV27 with TRBJ1-4; D unclear. V was clipped by 4 bases and J by 8 bases, with 5 bases between them. CDR3 length equals 11 residues. Germline assignment: CDR1 MNHEY and CDR2 SMNVEV (reference sequence). The CDR3 DNA sequence: TGTGCCAGCAGTTCTAGGGAAAAACTGTTTTTT. Encoded protein: CASSSREKLFF.

CDR3 loop: CASSLEAGSTDTQYF. The CDR3 DNA reads as TGCGCCAGCAGCTTGGAGGCAGGCAGCACAGATACGCAGTATTTT. The chain carries TRBV5-1 and TRBJ2-3; the D is unclear. The CDR3 is made up of 15 amino acids. Germline-derived CDR1 and CDR2 are SGHRS and YFSETQ. Trimming pared 0 bases from V and 0 bases from J, leaving 8 bases between.

The chain joins TRBV20-1 to TRBJ1-2; D gene unclear. V lost 5 bases to trimming and J lost 9 bases, with 4 bases between them. The germline CDR1 and CDR2 sequences are DFQATT and SNEGSKA (reference sequence). This CDR3 spans 8 amino acids. CDR3 in DNA: TGCAGTGCTGGAAGCTACACCTTC. Its protein product is CSAGSYTF.

This rearrangement joins TRBV6-5 to TRBJ2-1, with 7 bases lining up with TRBD1. V was clipped by 2 bases and J by 2 bases; unmatched bases: 6. Germline V gene sequence: CDR1 MNHEY, CDR2 SVGAGI. There are 16 residues in the CDR3. The CDR3 here is CASSYIDRATYNEQFF. The CDR3 coding sequence is TGTGCCAGCAGTTACATCGACAGGGCTACCTACAATGAGCAGTTCTTC.

CDR3 sequence reads: CASSLRTGEDGYTF. The CDR3 nucleotides are TGCGCCAGCAGCCTACGGACGGGGGAGGATGGCTACACCTTC. J is TRBJ1-2 and V is TRBV4-3; TRBD1 might be the D (5 bases). The germline V gene has CDR1 LGHNA and CDR2 YSLEER. This CDR3 is 14 amino acids long. The V end was cut by 4 bases, the J end by 6 bases, with 15 bases between.

The chain employs TRBV7-3 and TRBJ2-7; 7 bases line up with TRBD1. The germline V gene encodes CDR1 SGHTA and CDR2 FQGTGA. The CDR3 loop spans 14 amino acids. Germline trimming cut 4 bases from V and 3 bases from J; bases unmatched to any gene: 6. Written as DNA, the CDR3 is TGTGCCAGCAGCTCCCCGGGACAGATCTACGAGCAGTACTTC. Its protein is CASSSPGQIYEQYF.

This sequence joins TRBV12-3 or TRBV12-4 and TRBJ1-2; D gene ambiguous. With 6 bases removed from V and 3 bases from J, the gap between germline ends came to 11 bases. This CDR3 comprises 13 residues. CDR3 sequence (DNA): TGTGCCAGCAGGCCCCTCGGGGACTATGGCTACACCTTC. This codes for CASRPLGDYGYTF.

The rearrangement uses TRBV6-4 and TRBJ1-4; D is unclear. Trimming pared 6 bases from V and 0 bases from J, leaving 11 bases between. The CDR3 runs 15 residues. Germline values: CDR1 MRHNA, CDR2 SNTAGT. The CDR3 DNA reads as TGTGCCAGCAGGACCCAACACGCAACTAATGAAAAACTGTTTTTT. Translation gives CASRTQHATNEKLFF.

The rearrangement links TRBV27 to TRBJ2-2; D unresolved. Germline V gives CDR1 MNHEY, CDR2 SMNVEV (reference sequence). The CDR3 is 13 amino acids. The ends were cut back, 2 bases at V and 4 bases at J, with 5 bases in the middle. The CDR3 is CASSLKPTGELFF. DNA of the CDR3: TGTGCCAGCAGTTTAAAGCCCACCGGGGAGCTGTTTTTT.

The V gene is TRBV7-9, the J gene TRBJ1-2, with D perhaps TRBD1 (6 bases). The length of the CDR3 is 14 residues. The germline V gene has CDR1 SEHNR and CDR2 FQNEAQ (reference sequence). V lost 4 bases and J lost 4, with 13 bases in between. The CDR3 DNA is TGTGCCAGCAGCTCACAGGGTCTTGGCTATGGCTACACCTTC. The encoded protein is CASSSQGLGYGYTF.

The V call is TRBV6-8, the J call TRBJ1-3; unclear D gene. V lost 7 bases, J lost 1 base, and 5 bases lay in between. The CDR3 consists of 12 residues. The germline gives CDR1 MNHGY, CDR2 SAAAGT. Here the CDR3 reads CASTGSGNTIYF. In DNA form, the CDR3 reads TGTGCCAGCACCGGGTCTGGAAACACCATATATTTT.